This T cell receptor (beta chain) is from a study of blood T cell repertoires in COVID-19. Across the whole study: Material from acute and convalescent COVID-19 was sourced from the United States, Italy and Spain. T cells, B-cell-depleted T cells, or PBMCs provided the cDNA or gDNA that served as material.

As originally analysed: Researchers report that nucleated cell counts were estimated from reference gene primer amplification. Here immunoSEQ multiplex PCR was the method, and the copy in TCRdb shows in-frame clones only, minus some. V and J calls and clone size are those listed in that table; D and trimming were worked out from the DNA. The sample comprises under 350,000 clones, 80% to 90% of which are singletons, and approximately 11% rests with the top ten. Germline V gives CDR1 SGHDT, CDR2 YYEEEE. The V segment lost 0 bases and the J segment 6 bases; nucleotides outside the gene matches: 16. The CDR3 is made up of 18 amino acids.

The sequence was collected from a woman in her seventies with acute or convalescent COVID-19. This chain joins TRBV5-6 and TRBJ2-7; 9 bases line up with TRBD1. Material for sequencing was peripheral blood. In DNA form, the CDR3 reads TGTGCCAGCAGCTTGGACGCCCTCCTGGACAGGGGAAGGGGCGAGCAGTACTTC. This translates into CASSLDALLDRGRGEQYF.